What follows is one T cell receptor beta chain and its context. TCRdb re-analysed the RACE reads in MiXCR, keeping a single row per CDR3 protein. The repertoire includes tens of thousands of distinct CDR3 sequences, over 8.5% of them detected once, and roughly 4.2% sits in the top ten. As to time point: patch test 1, 2 weeks after DPC sensitization. The treatment was: therapeutic diphenylcyclopropenone sensitization with weekly scalp DPC. This record belongs to a study of human T cells and chemical hapten exposure. Per the germline V gene, CDR1 is MDHEN and CDR2 is SYDVKM. This CDR3 has 13 residues. The V end was cut by 5 bases, the J end by 7 bases, with 15 bases between.

The rearrangement uses TRBV28 and TRBJ2-7; D remains ambiguous. The TCR comes from a woman aged 50 to 60 with alopecia areata. Some clones in this sample may be carry-over from other donors' samples. This specimen consisted of whole blood, obtained in connection with sensitization to the hapten diphenylcyclopropenone (DPC). The CDR3 coding sequence is TGTGCCAGCAGTACCTCCGGGCCCATAGAGCAGTACTTC. This gives the protein CASSTSGPIEQYF.